This TCR beta chain comes out of a study of blood T cells in healthy people across ages. With regard to this clonotype: Its antigen remains unidentified. One junction end does not reproduce the germline sequence, and a read error may be involved.

The CDR3 has 11 amino acids. Whole-study results and caveats: Donors of long life had a larger count of naive CD4+ cells and greater diversity than aged donors.

For the second PCR, which ran for about 7 to 11 cycles, a sample-barcoded 5' primer and a J-beta primer mix were used. Researchers report that a template-switch adaptor with 12 random nucleotides tagged each cDNA molecule. A minimum of 2.5 million CDR3-containing paired-end reads was obtained for each sample. TCRdb reprocessed the 5' RACE reads via MiXCR and lists one record per CDR3 protein. The sample includes roughly 1,100,000 distinct CDR3 sequences, 25% of them seen just once. These sequences were also reported in another study, on T cells of mothers and their children. Turning to that study: Mother-child pairs who were related displayed a slightly higher overlap than unrelated pairs, a difference that was non-significant.

The gene calls are TRBV12-3 or TRBV12-4 and TRBJ2-1, with D tentatively TRBD1 (6 bases). The receptor was derived from a girl aged 2-9 years in good health. Sequenced input: blood. CDR3 in amino acids: CASSYRDTIRF. The CDR3 nucleotides read TGTGCCAGCAGTTACCGGGACACCATTAGATTC.